Following are 5 T cell receptor beta chains from one sample sequenced in a study of CD8 T cells in ankylosing spondylitis. A single record per CDR3 protein comes from TCRdb applying MiXCR to the 5' RACE reads. This table holds 200,000 to 250,000 distinct CDR3 sequences, around a quarter found once. Sequencing was done on a sample of blood, either unsorted or a sorted T cell fraction (not recorded which). The source is a male donor with ankylosing spondylitis or in good health (not recorded which).

This clonotype was observed once. This rearrangement joins TRBV4-3 to TRBJ2-5, with TRBD1 identical over 7 bases. Trimming removed 1 base from V and 10 bases from J; junction bases left unmatched: 3. This CDR3 region has 12 residues. Germline values: CDR1 LGHNA, CDR2 YSLEER. CDR3 sequence: CASSQVGGDQYF. The CDR3 region has the DNA TGCGCCAGCAGCCAAGTAGGGGGCGACCAGTACTTC.

At least ten counts were recorded for this clonotype. The chain has TRBV27 and TRBJ1-1; D is possibly TRBD1 (5 bases). The CDR3 has 13 amino acids. Germline values: CDR1 MNHEY, CDR2 SMNVEV (reference sequence). The V end lost 5 bases, the J end lost 6 bases, and 13 bases lay between the germline ends. The CDR3 coding sequence is TGTGCCAGCAGTGGGGCTGCGCCTTCTGAAGCTTTCTTT. It codes for CASSGAAPSEAFF.

The V gene is TRBV20-1, the J gene TRBJ1-3, with D hard to call. The germline V and J ends were trimmed by 0 bases and 0 bases, with 12 bases remaining between them. The CDR3 is made up of 16 amino acids. Germline loops: CDR1 DFQATT, CDR2 SNEGSKA (reference sequence). The CDR3 DNA is TGCAGTGCTAGAGATAGAGGAGTACTCTCTGGAAACACCATATATTTT. Translation: CSARDRGVLSGNTIYF.

The V and J genes are TRBV7-3 and TRBJ2-5; 10 bases align to TRBD1. V lost 5 bases, J lost 2 bases, and 5 bases stayed unmatched. Germline lookup yields CDR1 SGHTA and CDR2 FQGTGA. This CDR3 is 15 amino acids long. CDR3 residues: CASSSGTGEQETQYF. The DNA of the CDR3 is TGTGCCAGCAGCAGCGGGACAGGGGAGCAAGAGACCCAGTACTTC.

V and J are TRBV7-9 and TRBJ2-3; 9 bases line up with TRBD2. The CDR3 has 16 residues. Per germline, CDR1 SEHNR and CDR2 FQNEAQ (reference sequence). V lost 0 bases to trimming and J lost 5 bases; unmatched junction nucleotides: 6. The CDR3 DNA follows: TGTGCCAGCAGCTTAGCGCGGGGACTAGCCGAAGATACGCAGTATTTT. Its translation is CASSLARGLAEDTQYF.